This T cell receptor (beta chain) was captured by sequencing in a study of blood T cells in healthy people across ages. Regarding the study as a whole: With age, beta diversity per million T cells declined roughly linearly, significantly by roughly 40.

Together with a sample-barcoded 5' primer, a J-beta primer mix was included in a second PCR lasting about 6 to 12 cycles. TCRdb called the 5' RACE reads again in MiXCR, with one record for every CDR3 protein. The sample comprises 600,000 or so distinct CDR3 sequences, roughly 48% of which are singletons, and about 22% rests with the top ten. The length of the CDR3 is 18 residues. CDR1 is SEHNR and CDR2 is FQNEAQ in the germline V gene (reference sequence). V was clipped by 5 bases and J by 1 base; unmatched bases: 6. For this clonotype: The antigen is not known.

Sequencing was performed on blood. The chain employs TRBV7-9 and TRBJ2-1; the match to TRBD2 covers 15 bases. The sequence derives from a man at least 80 years old in good health. CDR3 DNA: TGTGCCAGCAGCCCCGGACTAGCGGGAGGGCCTTCCTACAATGAGCAGTTCTTC. Encoded protein: CASSPGLAGGPSYNEQFF.